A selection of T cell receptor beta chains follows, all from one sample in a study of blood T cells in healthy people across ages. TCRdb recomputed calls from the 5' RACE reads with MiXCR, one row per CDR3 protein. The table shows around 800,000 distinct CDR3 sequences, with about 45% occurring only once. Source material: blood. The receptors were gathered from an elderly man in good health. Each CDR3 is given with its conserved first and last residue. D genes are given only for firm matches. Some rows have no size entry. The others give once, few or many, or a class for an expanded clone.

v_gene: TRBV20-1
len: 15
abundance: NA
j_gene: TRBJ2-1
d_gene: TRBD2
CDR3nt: TGCAGTGCTACCAGCGGGAGGGGCTCCTACAATGAGCAGTTCTTC
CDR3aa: CSATSGRGSYNEQFF

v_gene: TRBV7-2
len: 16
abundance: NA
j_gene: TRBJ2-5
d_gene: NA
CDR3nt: TGTGCCAGCAGCTTAGGGGGGACTAGGGGGCAAGGGACCCAGTACTTC
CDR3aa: CASSLGGTRGQGTQYF

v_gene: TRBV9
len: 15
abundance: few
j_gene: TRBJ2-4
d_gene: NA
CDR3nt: TGTGCCAGCAGCGTCAGCTGGGGGCTAAAAAACATTCAGTACTTC
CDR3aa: CASSVSWGLKNIQYF

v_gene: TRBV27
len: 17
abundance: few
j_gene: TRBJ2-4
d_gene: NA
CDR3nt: TGTGCCAGCAGTCCACGGGATTTTCTTCTAGCCAAAAACATTCAGTACTTC
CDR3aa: CASSPRDFLLAKNIQYF

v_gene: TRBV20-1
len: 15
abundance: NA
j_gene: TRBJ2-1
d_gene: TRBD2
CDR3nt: TGCAGTGCTCCCTATAGCGGGAGGGCCTACAATGAGCAGTTCTTC
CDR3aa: CSAPYSGRAYNEQFF

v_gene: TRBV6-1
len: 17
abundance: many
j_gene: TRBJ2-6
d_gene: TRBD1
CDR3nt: TGTGCCAGCAGCAGGGGACAGGCATCCTCTGGGGCCAACGTCCTGACTTTC
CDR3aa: CASSRGQASSGANVLTF

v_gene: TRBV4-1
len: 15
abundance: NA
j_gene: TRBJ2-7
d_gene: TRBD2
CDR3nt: TGCGCCAGCAGCCAAGAAGAAGCGGGGGCCGCGGAGCAGTACTTC
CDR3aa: CASSQEEAGAAEQYF

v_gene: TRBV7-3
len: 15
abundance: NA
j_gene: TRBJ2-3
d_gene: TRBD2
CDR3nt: TGTGCCAGCAGCTTATTGGGACTAGACACAGATACGCAGTATTTT
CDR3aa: CASSLLGLDTDTQYF

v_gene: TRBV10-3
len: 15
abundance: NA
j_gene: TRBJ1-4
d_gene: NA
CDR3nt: TGTGCCATCAGTGATTCCGGGGGAGCGAGGGAAAAACTGTTTTTT
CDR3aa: CAISDSGGAREKLFF

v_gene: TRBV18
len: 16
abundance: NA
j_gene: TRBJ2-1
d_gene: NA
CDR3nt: TGTGCCAGCTCACCGAGGGGGGGAGGCGCAGGCGATGAGCAGTTCTTC
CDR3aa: CASSPRGGGAGDEQFF

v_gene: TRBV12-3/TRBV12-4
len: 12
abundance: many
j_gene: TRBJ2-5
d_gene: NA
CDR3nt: TGTGCCAGCAGTTTCGGCCGAGAGACCCAGTACTTC
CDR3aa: CASSFGRETQYF

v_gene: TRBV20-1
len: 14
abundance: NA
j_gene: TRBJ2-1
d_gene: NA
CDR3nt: TGCAGTGTTAGGGGGGACGGGGGATTCAATGAGCAGTTCTTC
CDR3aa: CSVRGDGGFNEQFF

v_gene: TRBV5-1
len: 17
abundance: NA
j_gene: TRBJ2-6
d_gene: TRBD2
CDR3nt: TGCGCCAGCAGCATACTAGCGGGCTCCTCTGGGGCCAACGTCCTGACTTTC
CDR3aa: CASSILAGSSGANVLTF

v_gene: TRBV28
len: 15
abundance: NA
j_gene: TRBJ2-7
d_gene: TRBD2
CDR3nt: TGTGCCAGCAGCCGTACCCTAGCGGTTAACTACGAGCAGTACTTC
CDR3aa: CASSRTLAVNYEQYF

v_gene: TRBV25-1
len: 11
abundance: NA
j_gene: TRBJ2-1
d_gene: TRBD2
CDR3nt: TGTGCCAGCGGGGGGACTAGGGAGCAGTTCTTC
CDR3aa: CASGGTREQFF

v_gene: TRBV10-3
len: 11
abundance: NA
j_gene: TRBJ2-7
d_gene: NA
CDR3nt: TGTGCCATCAGATCAGTCGACGAGCAGTACTTC
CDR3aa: CAIRSVDEQYF

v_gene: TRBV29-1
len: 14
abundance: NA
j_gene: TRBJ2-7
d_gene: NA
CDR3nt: TGCAGCGTTGAGAGGGGAGTTGGGGGTCTCGAGCAGTACTTC
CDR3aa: CSVERGVGGLEQYF

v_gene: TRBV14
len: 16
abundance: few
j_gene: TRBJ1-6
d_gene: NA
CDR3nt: TGTGCCAGCAGCCAAGAAGCCGGGAACTATAATTCACCCCTCCACTTT
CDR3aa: CASSQEAGNYNSPLHF

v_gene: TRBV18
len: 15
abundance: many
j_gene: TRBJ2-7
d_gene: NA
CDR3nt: TGTGCCAGCTCACCAATCGACAGAAGCTCCTACGAGCAGTACTTC
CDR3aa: CASSPIDRSSYEQYF

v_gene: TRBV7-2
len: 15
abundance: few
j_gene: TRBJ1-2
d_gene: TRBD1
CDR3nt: TGTGCCAGCAGCTTAGATGGGACAGAGAACTATGGCTACACCTTC
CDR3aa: CASSLDGTENYGYTF

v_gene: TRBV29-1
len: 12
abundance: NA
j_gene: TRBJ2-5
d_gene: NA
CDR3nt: TGCAGCGTGGCAGGGGGGCAGTCGAATCAGTACTTC
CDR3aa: CSVAGGQSNQYF

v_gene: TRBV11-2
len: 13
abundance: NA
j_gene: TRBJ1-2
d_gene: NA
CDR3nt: TGTGCCAGCAGCCCCGATGGGAGATATGGCTACACCTTC
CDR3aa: CASSPDGRYGYTF

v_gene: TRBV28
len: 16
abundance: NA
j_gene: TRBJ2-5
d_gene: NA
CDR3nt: TGTGCCAGCAATTTGAGAGGGGATTGGTACCAAGAGACCCAGTACTTC
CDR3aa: CASNLRGDWYQETQYF

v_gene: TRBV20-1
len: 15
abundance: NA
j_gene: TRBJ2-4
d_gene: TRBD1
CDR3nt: TGCGGTGCTAGAAAGGGACAGGGGGCCAAAAACATTCAGTACTTC
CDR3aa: CGARKGQGAKNIQYF

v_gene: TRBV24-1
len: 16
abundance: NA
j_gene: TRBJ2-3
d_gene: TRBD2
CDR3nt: TGTGCCACCAATAAAGGACTAGCGGGTGGCACAGATACGCAGTATTTT
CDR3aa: CATNKGLAGGTDTQYF

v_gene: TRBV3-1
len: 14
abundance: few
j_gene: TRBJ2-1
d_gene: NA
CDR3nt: TGTGCCAGCAGCCAAGGGGGGTTTTACAATGAGCAGTTCTTC
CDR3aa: CASSQGGFYNEQFF

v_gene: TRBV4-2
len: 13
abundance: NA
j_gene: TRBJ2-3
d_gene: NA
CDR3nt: TGTGCCAGCAGCCACGGACTTGGCGGTACGCAGTATTTT
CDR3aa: CASSHGLGGTQYF

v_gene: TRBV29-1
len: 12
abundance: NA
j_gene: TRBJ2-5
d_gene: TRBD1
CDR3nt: TGCAGTTTTCGACAGGGCCAAGAGACCCAGTACTTC
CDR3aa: CSFRQGQETQYF

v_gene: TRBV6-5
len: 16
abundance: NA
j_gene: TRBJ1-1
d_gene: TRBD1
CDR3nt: TGTGCCAGCAGTCTCAGGACAGGGGGCTCTAACACTGAAGCTTTCTTT
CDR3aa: CASSLRTGGSNTEAFF

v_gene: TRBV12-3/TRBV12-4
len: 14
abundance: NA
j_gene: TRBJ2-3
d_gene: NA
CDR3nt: TGTGCCAGCACCAAGACTAGTAGCACAGATACGCAGTATTTT
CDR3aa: CASTKTSSTDTQYF

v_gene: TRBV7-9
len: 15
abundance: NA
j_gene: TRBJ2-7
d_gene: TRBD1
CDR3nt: TGTGCCAGCAGCTTAGGGACAGGCGTCTGGAATGAGCAGTACTTC
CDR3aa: CASSLGTGVWNEQYF

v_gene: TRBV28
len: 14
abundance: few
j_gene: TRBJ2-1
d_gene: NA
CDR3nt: TGTGCCAGCAGACCCCCGGGAGACTACAATGAGCAGTTCTTC
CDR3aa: CASRPPGDYNEQFF

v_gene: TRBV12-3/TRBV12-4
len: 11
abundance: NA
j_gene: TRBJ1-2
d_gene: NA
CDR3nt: TGTGCCAGCAGTCGTAGAAGGAGCTACACCTTC
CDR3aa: CASSRRRSYTF

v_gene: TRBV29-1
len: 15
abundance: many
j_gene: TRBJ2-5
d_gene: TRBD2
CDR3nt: TGCAGCGTGGAAGGGGGTAGCGGGAGTCATGAGACCCAGTACTTC
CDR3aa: CSVEGGSGSHETQYF

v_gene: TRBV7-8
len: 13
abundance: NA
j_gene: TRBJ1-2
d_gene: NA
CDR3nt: TGTGCCAGCAGCTTAGCCCGGGACTATGGCTACACCTTC
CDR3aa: CASSLARDYGYTF

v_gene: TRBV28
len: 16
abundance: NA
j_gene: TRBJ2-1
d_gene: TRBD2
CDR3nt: TGTGCCAGCAGTCGTACTAGCGGGAGTGGGGGAGAGACCCAGTTCTTC
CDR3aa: CASSRTSGSGGETQFF

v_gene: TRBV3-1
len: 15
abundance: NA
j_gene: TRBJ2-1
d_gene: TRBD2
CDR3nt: TGTGCCAGCAGCCAAGATGCGGGAGCACACAATGAGCAGTTCTTC
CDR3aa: CASSQDAGAHNEQFF

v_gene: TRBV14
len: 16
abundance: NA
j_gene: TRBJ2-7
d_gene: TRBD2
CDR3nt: TGTGCCAGCAGCCACCCTAGCGGGAGGGCCTCCTACGAGCAGTACTTC
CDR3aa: CASSHPSGRASYEQYF

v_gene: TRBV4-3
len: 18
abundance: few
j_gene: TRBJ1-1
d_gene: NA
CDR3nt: TGCGCCAGCAGCCAAGTAGTCGGGGCCGGGAACTTGAACACTGAAGCTTTCTTT
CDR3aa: CASSQVVGAGNLNTEAFF